The source of this T cell receptor beta chain is a study of shared clonotypes between healthy human individuals. The data were produced by immunoSEQ multiplex PCR, yet TCRdb's version contains in-frame clones alone and is incomplete. The sample yields around 2,000,000 clones, 90% to 95% seen once. Selected positively for CCR7 and CD45RO-negative, naive CD8 cells excluded terminally differentiated effector memory CD45RA+ cells. The CDR3 sequence is 14 residues long. CDR1 and CDR2 (germline): SNHLY, FYNNEI. Between the trimmed V and J ends, which lost 1 base and 8 bases, there was a span of 12 bases. This sequence was found in a man younger than 30 in good health. Some clones in this sample may be carry-over from other donors' samples. The chain recombines TRBV2 with TRBJ2-1; D is possibly TRBD2 (6 bases). Material: naive CD8+ T cells from PBMCs. CDR3 sequence reads: CASSEGAGRDEQFF. The CDR3 coding sequence is TGTGCCAGCAGTGAAGGTGCGGGGCGGGATGAGCAGTTCTTC.